A single sample is the source of the 29 T cell receptor beta chains below, sequenced in a study of technical replicates of blood from several donors. Assay used: immunoSEQ multiplex PCR; TCRdb lists only in-frame clones, some missing. The data contain 75,000 to 95,000 clones, roughly 94% of them seen just once; the ten biggest clones take up approximately 0.24%. Sequencing was carried out using T cells isolated from PBMCs. The receptors here all came from a human donor in good health.

The chain employs TRBV5-1 and TRBJ1-4, with a possible D match to TRBD1 (5 bases). The germline gives CDR1 SGHRS, CDR2 YFSETQ. V dropped 1 base and J dropped 1 base, with 11 bases sitting between them. The CDR3 sequence is 16 residues long. CDR3 sequence: CASSLLLGGTNEKLFF. For the CDR3, the DNA is TGCGCCAGCAGCTTGTTATTGGGGGGAACTAATGAAAAACTGTTTTTT. The full variable domain, rest sourced from reference TRBV5-1 and TRBJ1-4, is KAGVTQTPRYLIKTRGQQVTLSCSPISGHRSVSWYQQTPGQGLQFLFEYFSETQRNKGNFPGRFSGRQFSNSRSEMNVSTLELGDSALYLCASSLLLGGTNEKLFFGSGTQLSVL.

The chain employs TRBV15 and TRBJ2-1; perhaps TRBD2 as D (7 bases). The CDR3 length is 13 residues. The ends were cut back, 6 bases at V and 6 bases at J, with 12 bases in the middle. Germline V CDR1 and CDR2: LNHNV, YYDKDF (reference sequence). In nucleotides, the CDR3 is TGTGCCACCAGGGGCGGGGGCCGCAATGAGCAGTTCTTC. It codes for CATRGGGRNEQFF.

This clone was observed a single time. CDR3 amino acids: CASRTSGLGSDTQYF. DNA for the CDR3: TGTGCCAGCAGGACCAGCGGGCTCGGATCAGATACGCAGTATTTT. V and J are TRBV11-2 and TRBJ2-3; D is possibly TRBD2 (6 bases). The CDR3 spans 15 residues. Germline loops: CDR1 SGHAT, CDR2 FQNNGV. Deletions cut 6 bases from V and 4 bases from J, with 17 bases between.

The V gene is TRBV5-6, the J gene TRBJ2-2; D is unresolved. Germline V lookup: CDR1 SGHDT, CDR2 YYEEEE. The CDR3 consists of 15 residues. The V end lost 4 bases, the J end lost 3 bases, and 13 bases lay between the germline ends. CDR3 loop: CASSHPPPDTGELFF. DNA of the CDR3: TGTGCCAGCAGCCACCCCCCGCCGGACACCGGGGAGCTGTTTTTT.

CDR3: CASSSWKGAGRDGFLKQYF. DNA for the CDR3: TGTGCCAGCAGCTCGTGGAAGGGAGCGGGTCGGGACGGATTCCTAAAGCAGTACTTC. J is TRBJ2-7 and V is TRBV5-6; TRBD2 might be the D (6 bases). Germline loops: CDR1 SGHDT, CDR2 YYEEEE. CDR3 size: 19 residues. V lost 3 bases and J lost 8, with 33 bases in between. The whole variable domain, filled in from reference TRBV5-6 and TRBJ2-7, reads DAGVTQSPTHLIKTRGQQVTLRCSPKSGHDTVSWYQQALGQGPQFIFQYYEEEERQRGNFPDRFSGHQFPNYSSELNVNALLLGDSALYLCASSSWKGAGRDGFLKQYFGPGTRLTVT.

This sequence joins TRBV7-9 and TRBJ2-5; 13 bases align to TRBD2. CDR1 SEHNR and CDR2 FQNEAQ come from the germline V gene (reference sequence). The CDR3 consists of 15 residues. V gave up 4 bases and J gave up 5 bases; unmatched junction bases: 4. The DNA of the CDR3 is TGTGCCAGCAGCTCGCTACTAGCGGGGGGGGAGACCCAGTACTTC. Translated, it gives CASSSLLAGGETQYF.

V is TRBV6-1 and J is TRBJ2-1; D unresolved. There are 15 residues in the CDR3. Germline CDR1 and CDR2: MNHNS and SASEGT. V lost 0 bases and J lost 7, with 13 bases in between. The CDR3 coding sequence is TGTGCCAGCAGTGAAGCCCTGTTCAAAGCGAATGAGCAGTTCTTC. Amino acid sequence: CASSEALFKANEQFF.

This rearrangement joins TRBV5-6 to TRBJ2-1, with TRBD2 as a possible D gene (6 bases). Germline CDR1 reads SGHDT; CDR2 reads YYEEEE. The CDR3 is 16 amino acids. Trimming took 1 base from V and 2 from J, leaving 13 bases between them. CDR3 bases: TGTGCCAGCAGCTTGCCTGGGGAGGTCCCCTACAATGAGCAGTTCTTC. Translation gives CASSLPGEVPYNEQFF.

This chain connects TRBV21-1 to TRBJ2-4; TRBD2 reflects the table's D call only, with no check against the DNA. TRBV21-1 has pseudogene status. The CDR3 consists of 24 residues. The chain's CDR3 is CAFPRGYEIWADGPKGPEKNIQYF. The DNA of the CDR3 is TGTGCCTTCCCACGGGGGTACGAGATATGGGCCGATGGGCCAAAAGGGCCTGAAAAAAACATTCAGTACTTC.

This clone was seen once. The chain carries TRBV30 and TRBJ2-2; a possible D gene is TRBD1 (6 bases). This CDR3 spans 13 amino acids. Trimming removed 0 bases at V and 5 bases at J, with 7 bases between. The V gene's germline CDR1 is GTSNPN and CDR2 SVGIG (reference sequence). CDR3: CAWSVQGTGELFF. The CDR3 DNA sequence: TGTGCCTGGAGTGTACAGGGAACCGGGGAGCTGTTTTTT.

The gene calls are TRBV6-1 and TRBJ1-2; D remains ambiguous. This CDR3 is 13 amino acids long. The germline gives CDR1 MNHNS, CDR2 SASEGT. V was shortened by 4 bases and J by 6 bases, with 12 bases between the two germline ends. Here the CDR3 DNA reads TGTGCCAGCAGTGTTGGGCAGGAAGATGGCTACACCTTC. Amino acid sequence: CASSVGQEDGYTF.

This chain uses TRBV29-1 with TRBJ1-4; TRBD1 is a possible D gene (5 bases). CDR3 size: 13 residues. Between the trimmed V and J ends, which lost 4 bases and 4 bases, there was a span of 10 bases. CDR1 is SQVTM and CDR2 is ANQGSEA in the germline V gene. The DNA of the CDR3 is TGCAGCGTTGCAGGGCGCCTTAATGAAAAACTGTTTTTT. Encoded protein: CSVAGRLNEKLFF. Full variable domain (rest looked up from reference TRBV29-1 and TRBJ1-4): SAVISQKPSRDICQRGTSLTIQCQVDSQVTMMFWYRQQPGQSLTLIATANQGSEATYESGFVIDKFPISRPNLTFSTLTVSNMSPEDSSIYLCSVAGRLNEKLFFGSGTQLSVL.

V usage is TRBV5-6 and J usage is TRBJ1-1; possible D gene TRBD1, 5 bases. The CDR3 has 15 amino acids. Germline V lookup: CDR1 SGHDT, CDR2 YYEEEE. V dropped 2 bases and J dropped 3 bases, with 14 bases sitting between them. CDR3 loop: CASSFGGGEDTEAFF. The CDR3 coding sequence is TGTGCCAGCAGCTTCGGCGGGGGAGAAGACACTGAAGCTTTCTTT. The full variable domain, its missing parts supplied by reference TRBV5-6 and TRBJ1-1, is DAGVTQSPTHLIKTRGQQVTLRCSPKSGHDTVSWYQQALGQGPQFIFQYYEEEERQRGNFPDRFSGHQFPNYSSELNVNALLLGDSALYLCASSFGGGEDTEAFFGQGTRLTVV.

This clone was detected once. The chain recombines TRBV7-6 with TRBJ2-3; 9 bases agree with TRBD2. The CDR3 totals 15 residues. CDR1 and CDR2 from the germline V gene are SGHVS and FNYEAQ. Unmatched junction bases numbered 4, after V lost 1 base and J lost 5 bases. In nucleotides, the CDR3 is TGTGCCAGCAGCTTAGGTAGCGGGGGTGGAGATACGCAGTATTTT. This codes for CASSLGSGGGDTQYF.

V and J are TRBV27 and TRBJ2-3, with D perhaps matching TRBD2 (7 bases). The germline gives CDR1 MNHEY, CDR2 SMNVEV (reference sequence). The CDR3 is 17 residues long. The V gene lost 3 bases and the J gene lost 1 base, with 17 bases spanning the gap. For the CDR3, the DNA is TGTGCCAGCAGTTTCGGTGCGGGGGCCCTCGGCACAGATACGCAGTATTTT. Translated: CASSFGAGALGTDTQYF.

This chain joins TRBV12-5 and TRBJ2-5; D remains unclear. The CDR3 consists of 12 residues. Trimming removed 0 bases from V and 7 bases from J, with 6 bases in between. Germline V gene data show CDR1 as LGHNT and CDR2 as FRNRAP. CDR3: CASGLVVGTQYF. CDR3 nucleotides: TGTGCTAGTGGTTTGGTAGTCGGGACCCAGTACTTC.

This sequence joins TRBV4-1 and TRBJ1-2; no clear D gene. Trimming cost V 4 bases and J 0 bases, with 9 bases left between them. Germline V lookup: CDR1 MGHRA, CDR2 YSYEKL. This CDR3 spans 14 amino acids. The CDR3, as DNA: TGCGCCAGCAGCCTACGGGTAACTAACTATGGCTACACCTTC. It translates to CASSLRVTNYGYTF.

The chain is built from TRBV29-1 and TRBJ1-4; tentatively, D is TRBD1 (6 bases). The CDR3 spans 13 residues. The V gene lost 3 bases and the J gene lost 5 bases, with 10 bases spanning the gap. Germline assignment: CDR1 SQVTM and CDR2 ANQGSEA. The CDR3 DNA reads TGCAGCGTTGAGGGGGCCGACAATGAAAAACTGTTTTTT. Its protein product is CSVEGADNEKLFF.

The chain combines TRBV28 with TRBJ1-5; no clear D. Per germline, CDR1 MDHEN and CDR2 SYDVKM. The CDR3 covers 15 residues. Trimming took off 3 bases at V and 0 bases at J, with 9 bases between the two ends. CDR3 in amino acids: CASSFQRYSNQPQHF. CDR3 sequence (DNA): TGTGCCAGCAGTTTTCAGCGTTATAGCAATCAGCCCCAGCATTTT.

The chain links TRBV4-1 to TRBJ1-1, with 7 bases matching TRBD1. The CDR3 contains 14 residues. The junction had 2 bases not matched to a gene; V was cut back by 3 bases and J by 1 base. Germline lookup yields CDR1 MGHRA and CDR2 YSYEKL. The CDR3 DNA follows: TGCGCCAGCAGCCATAACAGGGGGAACACTGAAGCTTTCTTT. Residues: CASSHNRGNTEAFF.

The rearrangement joins TRBV28 to TRBJ2-3, with 7 bases that match TRBD2. Per germline, CDR1 MDHEN and CDR2 SYDVKM. The CDR3 extends over 14 amino acids. After removal of 6 bases from V and 5 bases from J, the junction contained 8 bases not matched to a gene. The CDR3 sequence is CASSFGGEEDTQYF. In nucleotides, the CDR3 is TGTGCCAGCAGCTTTGGGGGGGAGGAAGATACGCAGTATTTT.

The rearrangement links TRBV7-6 to TRBJ1-5, with 8 bases matching TRBD1. CDR1 is SGHVS, CDR2 FNYEAQ, per germline. V dropped 5 bases and J dropped 7; count of bases not matched to a gene: 4. The CDR3 consists of 13 residues. CDR3 residues: CASSPNRGQPQHF. As DNA, the CDR3 is TGTGCCAGCAGCCCCAACAGGGGGCAGCCCCAGCATTTT.

The chain combines TRBV28 with TRBJ1-2; TRBD1 is a possible D gene (5 bases). This CDR3 is 13 amino acids long. From germline, CDR1 is MDHEN and CDR2 SYDVKM. The V gene lost 5 bases and the J gene lost 4 bases, with 11 bases spanning the gap. CDR3: CASSTGTTYGYTF. The CDR3 nucleotides read TGTGCCAGCAGTACCGGGACTACCTATGGCTACACCTTC.

This chain connects TRBV2 to TRBJ1-6; 7 bases fit TRBD1. J lost 9 bases, V lost 5 bases, and 13 bases had no gene match. In germline, CDR1 is SNHLY, CDR2 FYNNEI. The CDR3 length is 16 residues. The CDR3 nucleotides read TGTGCCAGCAGTCGGTGGCAGGGACAGAGTCTTTCACCCCTCCACTTT. Protein: CASSRWQGQSLSPLHF. The variable domain in full, completed from reference TRBV2 and TRBJ1-6, reads EPEVTQTPSHQVTQMGQEVILRCVPISNHLYFYWYRQILGQKVEFLVSFYNNEISEKSEIFDDQFSVERPDGSNFTLKIRSTKLEDSAMYFCASSRWQGQSLSPLHFGNGTRLTVT.

The genes are TRBV28 and TRBJ1-1; TRBD1 matches at 8 bases. V shed 6 bases and J 5 bases; nucleotides not matched to a gene: 8. CDR1 is MDHEN and CDR2 is SYDVKM in the germline V gene. The CDR3 covers 14 residues. The CDR3 DNA is TGTGCCAGCAGCCTCCGGACAGGGATGACTGAAGCTTTCTTT. Protein product: CASSLRTGMTEAFF.

The chain has TRBV28 and TRBJ2-1, with D tentatively TRBD2 (5 bases). Germline-derived CDR1 and CDR2 are MDHEN and SYDVKM. The ends were cut back, 2 bases at V and 0 bases at J, with 17 bases in the middle. This CDR3 comprises 18 residues. The CDR3 protein is CASSLPWSSGNSYNEQFF. The CDR3 DNA follows: TGTGCCAGCAGTTTACCCTGGTCCAGCGGAAACTCCTACAATGAGCAGTTCTTC.

The J gene is TRBJ1-2, the V gene TRBV28, with D perhaps matching TRBD1 (5 bases). The ends were cut back, 6 bases at V and 3 bases at J, with 14 bases in the middle. The CDR3 is 14 amino acids. Germline lookup yields CDR1 MDHEN and CDR2 SYDVKM. In nucleotides, the CDR3 is TGTGCCAGCAGGGAAGGGATAGGGGACTATGGCTACACCTTC. Its protein product is CASREGIGDYGYTF.

The chain combines TRBV6-5 with TRBJ2-6; the D gene is possibly TRBD1 (6 bases). The CDR3 length is 16 residues. From germline, CDR1 is MNHEY and CDR2 SVGAGI. Trimming left V 2 bases short and J 4 bases short, with 12 bases between. For the CDR3, the DNA is TGTGCCAGCAGTTACGCCAGGGGTGTGGGGGCCAACGTCCTGACTTTC. It encodes CASSYARGVGANVLTF.

The CDR3 spells CASSQDQGSSYNEQFF. CDR3 coding DNA: TGCGCCAGCAGCCAAGACCAGGGGAGCTCCTACAATGAGCAGTTCTTC. The V call is TRBV4-1, the J call TRBJ2-1, with D possibly TRBD1 on 6 matching bases. Between the trimmed V and J ends, which lost 0 bases and 0 bases, there was a span of 9 bases. There are 16 residues in the CDR3. Germline V gene lookup returns CDR1 MGHRA and CDR2 YSYEKL.